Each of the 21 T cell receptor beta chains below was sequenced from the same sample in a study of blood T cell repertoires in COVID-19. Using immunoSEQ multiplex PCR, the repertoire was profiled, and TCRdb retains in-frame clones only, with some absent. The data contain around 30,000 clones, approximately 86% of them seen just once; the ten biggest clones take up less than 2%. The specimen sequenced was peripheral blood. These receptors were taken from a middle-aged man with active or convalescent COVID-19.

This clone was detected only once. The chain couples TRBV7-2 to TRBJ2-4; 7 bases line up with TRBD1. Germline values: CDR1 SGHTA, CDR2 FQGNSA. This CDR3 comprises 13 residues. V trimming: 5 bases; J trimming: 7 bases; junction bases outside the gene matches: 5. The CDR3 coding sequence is TGTGCCAGCAGCCCCAGACAGGGTAACATTCAGTACTTC. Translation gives CASSPRQGNIQYF.

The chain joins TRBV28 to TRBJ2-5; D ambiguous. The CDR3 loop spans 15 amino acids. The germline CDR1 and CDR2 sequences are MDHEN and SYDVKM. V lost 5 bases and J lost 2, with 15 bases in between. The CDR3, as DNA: TGTGCCAGCAGTACTGCAATATTATTTCAAGAGACCCAGTACTTC. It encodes CASSTAILFQETQYF.

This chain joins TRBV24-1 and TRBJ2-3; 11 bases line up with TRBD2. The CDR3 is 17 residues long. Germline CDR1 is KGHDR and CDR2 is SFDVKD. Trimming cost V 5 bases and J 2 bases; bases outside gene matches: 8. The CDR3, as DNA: TGTGCCACCAGTGGGGGGACTAGCGGAGGACTCACAGATACGCAGTATTTT. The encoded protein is CATSGGTSGGLTDTQYF.

This CDR3 reads CASSWGTEYTQYF. The CDR3 nucleotides read TGTGCCAGCAGCTGGGGGACAGAATATACGCAGTATTTT. The V and J genes are TRBV5-8 and TRBJ2-3; 7 bases are a match to TRBD1. CDR1 and CDR2 (germline): SGHTS, YDEGEE. J gave up 7 bases and V 3 bases, and 5 bases lay outside the gene matches. This CDR3 spans 13 amino acids.

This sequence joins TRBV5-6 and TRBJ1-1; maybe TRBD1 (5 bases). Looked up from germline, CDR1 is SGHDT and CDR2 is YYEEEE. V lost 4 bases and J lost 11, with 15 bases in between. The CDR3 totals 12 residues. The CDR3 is CASSPLVGAAFF. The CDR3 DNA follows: TGTGCCAGCAGCCCATTGGTAGGGGCGGCTTTCTTT.

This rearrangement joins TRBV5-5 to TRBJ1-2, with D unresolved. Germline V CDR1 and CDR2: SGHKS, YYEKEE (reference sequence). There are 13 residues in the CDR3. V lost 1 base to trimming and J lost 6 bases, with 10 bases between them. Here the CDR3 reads CASSLYPGDGYTF. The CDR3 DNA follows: TGTGCCAGCAGCTTGTATCCAGGCGATGGCTACACCTTC. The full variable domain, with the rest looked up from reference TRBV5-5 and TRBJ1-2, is DAGVTQSPTHLIKTRGQQVTLRCSPISGHKSVSWYQQVLGQGPQFIFQYYEKEERGRGNFPDRFSARQFPNYSSELNVNALLLGDSALYLCASSLYPGDGYTFGSGTRLTVV.

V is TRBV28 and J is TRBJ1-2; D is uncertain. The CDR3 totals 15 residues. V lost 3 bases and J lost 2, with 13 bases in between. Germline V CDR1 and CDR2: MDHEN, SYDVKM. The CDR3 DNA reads TGTGCCAGCAGTTTCCCGGGTTTAAGAAACTATGGCTACACCTTC. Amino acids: CASSFPGLRNYGYTF.

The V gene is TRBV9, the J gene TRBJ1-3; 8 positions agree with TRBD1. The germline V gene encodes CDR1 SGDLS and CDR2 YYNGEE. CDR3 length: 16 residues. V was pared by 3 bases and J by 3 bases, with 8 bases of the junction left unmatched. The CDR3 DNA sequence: TGTGCCAGCAGCGCCACGACAGGGGTTGATGGAAACACCATATATTTT. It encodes CASSATTGVDGNTIYF.

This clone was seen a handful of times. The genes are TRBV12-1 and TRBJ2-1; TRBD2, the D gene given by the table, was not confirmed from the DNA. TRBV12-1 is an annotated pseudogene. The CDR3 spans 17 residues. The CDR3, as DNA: TGTGCCAGCAGCCCCGGGACTAGCGGGAGCGGGGACAATGAGCAGTTCTTC. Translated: CASSPGTSGSGDNEQFF.

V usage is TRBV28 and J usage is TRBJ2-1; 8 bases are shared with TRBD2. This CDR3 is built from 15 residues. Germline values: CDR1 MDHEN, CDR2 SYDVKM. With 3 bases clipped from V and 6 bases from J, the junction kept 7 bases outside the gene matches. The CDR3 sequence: CASSFLLAGSNEQFF. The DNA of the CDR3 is TGTGCCAGCAGTTTCCTTTTAGCGGGGTCCAATGAGCAGTTCTTC.

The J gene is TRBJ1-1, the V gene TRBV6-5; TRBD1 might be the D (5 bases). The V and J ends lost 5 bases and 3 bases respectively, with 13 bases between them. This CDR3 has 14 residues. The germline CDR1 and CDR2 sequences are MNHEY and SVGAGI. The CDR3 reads CASSRQRMDTEAFF. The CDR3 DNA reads TGTGCCAGCAGTCGACAGAGAATGGACACTGAAGCTTTCTTT.

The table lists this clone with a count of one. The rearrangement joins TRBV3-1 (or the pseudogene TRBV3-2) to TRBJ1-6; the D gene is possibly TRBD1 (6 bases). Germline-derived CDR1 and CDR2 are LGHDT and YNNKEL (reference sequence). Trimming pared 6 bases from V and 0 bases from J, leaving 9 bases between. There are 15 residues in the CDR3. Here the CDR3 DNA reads TGTGCCAGCAGAGGGGGTCGCTCCTATAATTCACCCCTCCACTTT. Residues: CASRGGRSYNSPLHF.

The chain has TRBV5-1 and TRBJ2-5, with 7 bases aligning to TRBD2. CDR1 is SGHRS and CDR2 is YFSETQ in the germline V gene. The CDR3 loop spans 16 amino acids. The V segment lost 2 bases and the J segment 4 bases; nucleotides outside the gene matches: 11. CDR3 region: CASSFGLGSVRETQYF. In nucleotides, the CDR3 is TGCGCCAGCAGCTTCGGACTAGGATCGGTTAGAGAGACCCAGTACTTC.

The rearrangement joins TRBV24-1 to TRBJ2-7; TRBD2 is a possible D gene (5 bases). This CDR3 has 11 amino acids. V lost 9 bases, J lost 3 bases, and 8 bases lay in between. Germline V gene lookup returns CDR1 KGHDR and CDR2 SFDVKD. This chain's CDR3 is CATAEGYEQYF. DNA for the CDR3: TGTGCCACCGCCGAGGGCTACGAGCAGTACTTC.

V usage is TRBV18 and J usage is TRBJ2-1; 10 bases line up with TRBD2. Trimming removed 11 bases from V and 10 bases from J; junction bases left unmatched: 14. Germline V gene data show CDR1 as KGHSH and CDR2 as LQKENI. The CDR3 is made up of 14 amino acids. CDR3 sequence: CAGQREGRFGEQFF. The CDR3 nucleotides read TGTGCCGGCCAGCGGGAGGGCCGGTTTGGCGAGCAGTTCTTC.

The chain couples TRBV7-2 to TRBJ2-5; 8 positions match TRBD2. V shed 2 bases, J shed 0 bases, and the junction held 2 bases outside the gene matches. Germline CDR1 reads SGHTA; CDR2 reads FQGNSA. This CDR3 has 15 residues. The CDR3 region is CASSLSSGYQETQYF. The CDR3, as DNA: TGTGCCAGCAGCTTATCTAGCGGGTACCAAGAGACCCAGTACTTC.

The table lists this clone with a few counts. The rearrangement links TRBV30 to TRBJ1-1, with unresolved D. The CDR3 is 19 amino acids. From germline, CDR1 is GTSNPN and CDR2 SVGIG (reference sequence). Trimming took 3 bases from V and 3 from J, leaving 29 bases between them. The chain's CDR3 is CAWSVPGSYGGFKDTEAFF. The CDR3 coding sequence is TGTGCCTGGAGCGTGCCCGGTTCTTACGGCGGTTTTAAGGACACTGAAGCTTTCTTT.

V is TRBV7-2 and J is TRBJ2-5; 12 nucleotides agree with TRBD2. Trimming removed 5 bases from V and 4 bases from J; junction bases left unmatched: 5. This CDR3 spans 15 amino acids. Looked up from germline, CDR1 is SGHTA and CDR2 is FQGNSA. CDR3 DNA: TGTGCCAGCAGCCTTCTAGCGGGAGGGAGAGAGACCCAGTACTTC. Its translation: CASSLLAGGRETQYF.

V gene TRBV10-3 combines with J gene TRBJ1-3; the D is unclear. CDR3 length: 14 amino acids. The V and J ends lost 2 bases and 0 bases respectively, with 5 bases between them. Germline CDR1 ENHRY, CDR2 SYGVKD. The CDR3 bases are TGTGCCATCAGTGAGGGCGGCTCTGGAAACACCATATATTTT. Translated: CAISEGGSGNTIYF.

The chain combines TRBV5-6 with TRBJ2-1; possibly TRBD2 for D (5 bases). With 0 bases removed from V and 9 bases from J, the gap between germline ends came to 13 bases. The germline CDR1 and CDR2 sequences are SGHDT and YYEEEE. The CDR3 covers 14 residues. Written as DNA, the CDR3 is TGTGCCAGCAGCTTGGCGGGGATACGGTCTGAGCAGTTCTTC. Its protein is CASSLAGIRSEQFF.

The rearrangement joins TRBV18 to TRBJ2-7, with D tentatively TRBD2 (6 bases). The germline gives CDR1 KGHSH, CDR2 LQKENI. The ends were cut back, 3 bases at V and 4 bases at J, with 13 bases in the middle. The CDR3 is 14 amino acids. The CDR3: CASSPAGSVYEQYF. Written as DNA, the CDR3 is TGTGCCAGCTCACCCGCGGGGTCAGTTTACGAGCAGTACTTC.